Here is one T cell receptor beta chain with its context. Antigen: not known. The data stem from a study of cytomegalovirus exposure and HLA in healthy donors. The study's findings and limits: Reports showed the classifier diagnosing cytomegalovirus status with high specificity and sensitivity. While the bulk of TCR sequences proved rare, some public TCRs turned up in many donors.

PCR was performed using 60 Vbeta and 13 Jbeta primers. Original data processing: In a later analysis, approximately 80 million unique TCR beta chains included roughly 11 million shared by two or more donors. Libraries were prepared by immunoSEQ multiplex PCR; TCRdb keeps only in-frame clonotypes and omits some of them. V, J and clone size were drawn from that table, and D and trimming were deduced from the DNA. This table holds approximately 84,000 clones, more than 60% found once. Between the trimmed V and J ends, which lost 4 bases and 0 bases, there was a span of 18 bases. This CDR3 region has 17 residues. Germline CDR1 is SGHNT and CDR2 is YYREEE (reference sequence).

The chain combines TRBV5-4 with TRBJ2-3; D may be TRBD2 (6 bases). The clonotype originates from a man aged 40-49 years in good health and CMV-seronegative. Sample: PBMCs. CDR3 bases: TGTGCCAGCAGCCCGGGGGTGAGGTCTTATAGCACAGATACGCAGTATTTT. It yields the protein CASSPGVRSYSTDTQYF.